This TCR beta chain was sequenced during a study of T cell repertoires in cytomegalovirus infection. Study details: In public TCR beta signatures, there were indications of both CMV infection and matching HLA type. Study results and limitations: Identification of carriers of CMV plus the relevant HLA was achieved through cumulative public TCR beta family frequency.

To note about this clonotype: Its specificity is unknown.

The V end lost 0 bases, the J end lost 1 base, and 10 bases lay between the germline ends. CDR1 SGHRS and CDR2 YFSETQ come from the germline V gene. The CDR3 totals 15 residues. Via MiXCR, TCRdb re-called the reads, giving one row per CDR3 protein. The sample yields about 180,000 distinct CDR3 sequences, over 13% seen once. The TCR sequence derives from a human donor in good health (CMV status not recorded). Some clones in this sample may be carry-over from other donors' samples. The rearrangement links TRBV5-1 to TRBJ1-1, with D perhaps TRBD1 (6 bases). The sequencing sample was made of PBMCs. DNA of the CDR3: TGCGCCAGCAGCTTGGCGGGGACACCGAACACTGAAGCTTTCTTT. This encodes CASSLAGTPNTEAFF.